This T cell receptor beta chain appears in the sequencing data of a study of human T cells and chemical hapten exposure. Study at large: Patients, mostly women, had alopecia areata, alopecia totalis or alopecia universalis.

Sample time point: pre-sensitization, week 0. The treatment here: therapeutic diphenylcyclopropenone sensitization with weekly scalp DPC. Every patch test was put on after a blood sample was taken. Using its own MiXCR run on the RACE reads, TCRdb lists one record per CDR3 protein. Here the sample spans 300,000 to 450,000 distinct CDR3 sequences, 5.1% being singletons. The sequence was collected from a woman aged 45-59 years with alopecia areata. Some clones in this sample may be carry-over from other donors' samples. The sample was whole blood, taken in connection with sensitization to the hapten diphenylcyclopropenone (DPC).

CDR3 residues: CASSHDRGGSPLHF. The CDR3 bases are TGTGCCAGCAGCCACGACAGGGGTGGCTCACCCCTCCACTTT. The chain employs TRBV6-6 and TRBJ1-6, with TRBD1 matching over 8 bases. This CDR3 has 14 amino acids. The germline V gene has CDR1 MNHNY and CDR2 SVGAGI (reference sequence). J gave up 10 bases and V 6 bases, and 8 bases lay outside the gene matches.